This T cell receptor (beta chain) was sequenced for a study of PD-L1 blockade in urothelial cancer. Regarding the study as a whole: Pretreatment clonality of the blood TCR repertoire below the median was predictive of superior survival.

The CDR3 is 14 residues long. The germline CDR1 and CDR2 sequences are LNHDA and SQIVND (reference sequence). The V gene lost 5 bases and the J gene lost 4 bases, with 14 bases spanning the gap. Time point denoted: pretreatment peripheral blood. The table came from immunoSEQ multiplex PCR; TCRdb's copy has only in-frame clones and leaves some out. Of tens of thousands of clones listed, 84% are singletons. Comment on this clone: Its matching antigen is unknown.

The J gene is TRBJ1-2, the V gene TRBV19; D is uncertain. The source was PBMCs, collected around atezolizumab (anti-PD-L1) treatment. This receptor was obtained from a woman in her seventies with urothelial cancer. CDR3 nucleotide sequence: TGTGCCAGTAGTTGGCTGGGAGACTCCTATGGCTACACCTTC. Protein product: CASSWLGDSYGYTF.